This entry is about one TCR beta chain. Methods used by the authors: By means of reference gene primer amplification, nucleated cell counts were estimated. TCRdb's table, derived via immunoSEQ multiplex PCR, lists solely in-frame clones and lacks some. V and J calls plus clone size are reproduced from that table; the DNA served to infer D and trimming. The sample yields approximately 300,000 clones, 75% to 95% seen once. This sample is part of a study of blood T cell repertoires in COVID-19. At the level of the study: The United States, Italy and Spain supplied acute and convalescent COVID-19 samples. T cells, B-cell-depleted T cells, or PBMCs supplied cDNA or gDNA.

There are 15 residues in the CDR3. V was pared by 7 bases and J by 3 bases, with 4 bases of the junction left unmatched. Looked up from germline, CDR1 is SGHRS and CDR2 is YFSETQ. The Seattle patients, enrolled during active infection, were followed longitudinally. The rearrangement links TRBV5-1 to TRBJ2-3, with TRBD2 matching over 14 bases. Sequencing was performed on peripheral blood. The TCR sequence derives from a young woman with COVID-19, enrolled during active disease. CDR3 residues: CASLGTSGRTDTQYF. Written as DNA, the CDR3 is TGCGCCAGCTTGGGGACTAGCGGGAGAACAGATACGCAGTATTTT.